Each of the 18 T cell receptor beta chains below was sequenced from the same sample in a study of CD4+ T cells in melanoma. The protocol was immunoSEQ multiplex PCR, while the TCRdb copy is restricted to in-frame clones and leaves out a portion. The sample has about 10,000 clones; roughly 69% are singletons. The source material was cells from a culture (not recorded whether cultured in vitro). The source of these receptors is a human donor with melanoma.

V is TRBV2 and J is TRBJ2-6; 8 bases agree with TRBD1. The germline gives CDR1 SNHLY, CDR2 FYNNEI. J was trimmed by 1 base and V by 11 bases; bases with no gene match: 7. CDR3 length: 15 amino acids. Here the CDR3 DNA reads TGTGCCGGAGGACAGGGCGAGTCTGGGGCCAACGTCCTGACTTTC. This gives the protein CAGGQGESGANVLTF.

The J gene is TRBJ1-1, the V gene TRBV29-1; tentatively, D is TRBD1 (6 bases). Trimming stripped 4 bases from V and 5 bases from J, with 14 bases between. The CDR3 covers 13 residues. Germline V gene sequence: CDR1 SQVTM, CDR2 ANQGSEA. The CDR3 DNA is TGCAGCGTTGGAGGGGGGGCTCGAACTGAAGCTTTCTTT. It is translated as CSVGGGARTEAFF.

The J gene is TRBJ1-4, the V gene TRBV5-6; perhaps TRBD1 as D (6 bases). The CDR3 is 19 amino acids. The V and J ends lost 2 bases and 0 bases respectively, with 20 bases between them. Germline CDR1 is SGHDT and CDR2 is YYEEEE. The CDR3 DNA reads TGTGCCAGCAGCTTATACCGGGACATTGGGCATGCAACTAATGAAAAACTGTTTTTT. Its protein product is CASSLYRDIGHATNEKLFF.

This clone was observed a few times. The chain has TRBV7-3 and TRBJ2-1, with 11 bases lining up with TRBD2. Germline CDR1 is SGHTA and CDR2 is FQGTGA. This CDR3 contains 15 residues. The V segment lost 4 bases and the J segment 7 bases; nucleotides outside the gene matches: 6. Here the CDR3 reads CASSSRLAGLNEQFF. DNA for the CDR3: TGTGCCAGCAGCTCGCGACTAGCGGGGTTGAATGAGCAGTTCTTC.

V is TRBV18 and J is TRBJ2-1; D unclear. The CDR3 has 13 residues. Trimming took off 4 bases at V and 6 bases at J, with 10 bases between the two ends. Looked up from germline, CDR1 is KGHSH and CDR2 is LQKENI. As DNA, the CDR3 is TGTGCCAGCTCACAGGGAACCGGCAATGAGCAGTTCTTC. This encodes CASSQGTGNEQFF.

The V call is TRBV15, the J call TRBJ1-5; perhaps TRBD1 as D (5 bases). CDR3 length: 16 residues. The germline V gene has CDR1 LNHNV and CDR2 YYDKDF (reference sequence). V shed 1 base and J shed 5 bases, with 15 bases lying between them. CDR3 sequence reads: CATSRAEGYGDQPQHF. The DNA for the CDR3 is TGTGCCACCAGCAGAGCGGAGGGGTACGGGGATCAGCCCCAGCATTTT.

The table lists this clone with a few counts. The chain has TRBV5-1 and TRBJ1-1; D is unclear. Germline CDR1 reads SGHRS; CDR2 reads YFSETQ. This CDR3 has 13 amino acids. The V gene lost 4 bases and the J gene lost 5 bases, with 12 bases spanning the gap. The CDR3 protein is CASSHGEWTEAFF. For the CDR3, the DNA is TGCGCCAGCAGCCACGGCGAGTGGACTGAAGCTTTCTTT.

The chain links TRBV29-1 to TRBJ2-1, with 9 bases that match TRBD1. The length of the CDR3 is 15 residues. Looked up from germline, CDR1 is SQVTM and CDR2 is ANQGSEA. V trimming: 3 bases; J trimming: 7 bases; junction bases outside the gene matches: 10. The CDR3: CSVDLQGASGNEQFF. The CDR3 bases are TGCAGCGTTGATTTACAGGGGGCTTCGGGGAATGAGCAGTTCTTC.

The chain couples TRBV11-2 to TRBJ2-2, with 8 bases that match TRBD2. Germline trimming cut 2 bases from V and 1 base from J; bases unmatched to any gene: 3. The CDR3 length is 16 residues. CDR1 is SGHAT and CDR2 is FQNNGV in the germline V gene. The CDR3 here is CASSLLAGGNTGELFF. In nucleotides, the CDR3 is TGTGCCAGCAGCTTACTCGCGGGGGGGAACACCGGGGAGCTGTTTTTT.

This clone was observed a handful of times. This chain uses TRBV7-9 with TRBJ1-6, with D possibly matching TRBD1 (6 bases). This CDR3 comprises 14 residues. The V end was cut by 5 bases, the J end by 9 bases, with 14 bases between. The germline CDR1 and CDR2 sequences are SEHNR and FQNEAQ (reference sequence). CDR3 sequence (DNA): TGTGCCAGCAGCCGAGGGGGGGTGGGTTCACCCCTCCACTTT. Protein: CASSRGGVGSPLHF.

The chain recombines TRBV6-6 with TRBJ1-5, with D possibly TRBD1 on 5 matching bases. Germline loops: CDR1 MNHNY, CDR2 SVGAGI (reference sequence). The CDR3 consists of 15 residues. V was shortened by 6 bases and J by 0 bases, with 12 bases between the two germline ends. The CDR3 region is CASRDEGHSNQPQHF. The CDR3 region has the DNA TGTGCCAGCAGGGACGAGGGGCATAGCAATCAGCCCCAGCATTTT.

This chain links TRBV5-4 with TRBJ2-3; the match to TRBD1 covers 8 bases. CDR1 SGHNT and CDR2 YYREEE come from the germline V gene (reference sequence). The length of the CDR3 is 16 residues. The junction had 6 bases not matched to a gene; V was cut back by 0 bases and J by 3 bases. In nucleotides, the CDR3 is TGTGCCAGCAGCTTGGGTGTCACAGGGGGGACAGATACGCAGTATTTT. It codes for CASSLGVTGGTDTQYF.

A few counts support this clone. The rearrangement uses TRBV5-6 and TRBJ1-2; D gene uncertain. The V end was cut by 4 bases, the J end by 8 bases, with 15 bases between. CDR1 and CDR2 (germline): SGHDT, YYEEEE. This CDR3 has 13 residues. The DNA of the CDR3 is TGTGCCAGCAGCCAGAACTTTTTAGGAGGCTACACCTTC. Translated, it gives CASSQNFLGGYTF.

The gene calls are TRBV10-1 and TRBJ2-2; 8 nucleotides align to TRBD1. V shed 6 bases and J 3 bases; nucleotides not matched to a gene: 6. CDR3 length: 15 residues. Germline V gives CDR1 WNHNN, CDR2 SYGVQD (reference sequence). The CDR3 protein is CASSPGGFDTGELFF. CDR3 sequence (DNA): TGCGCCAGCAGCCCAGGGGGCTTCGACACCGGGGAGCTGTTTTTT.

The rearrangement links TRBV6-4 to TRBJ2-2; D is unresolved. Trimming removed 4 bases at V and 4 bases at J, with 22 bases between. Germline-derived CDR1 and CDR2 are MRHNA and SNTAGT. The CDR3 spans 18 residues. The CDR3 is CASSAGPPSLVGTGELFF. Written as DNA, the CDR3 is TGTGCCAGCAGTGCCGGGCCCCCTTCTTTAGTAGGCACCGGGGAGCTGTTTTTT.

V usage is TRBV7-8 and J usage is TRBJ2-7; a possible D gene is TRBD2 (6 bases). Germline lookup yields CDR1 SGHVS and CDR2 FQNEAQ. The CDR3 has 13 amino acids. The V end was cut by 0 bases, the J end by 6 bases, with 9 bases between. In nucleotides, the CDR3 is TGTGCCAGCAGCTTAGCGGAGGGTGCCGAGCAGTACTTC. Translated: CASSLAEGAEQYF.

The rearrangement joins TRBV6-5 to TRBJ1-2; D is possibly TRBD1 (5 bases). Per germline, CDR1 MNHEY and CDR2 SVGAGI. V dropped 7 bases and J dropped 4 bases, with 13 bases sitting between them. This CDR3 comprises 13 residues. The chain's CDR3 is CASTRGLGYGYTF. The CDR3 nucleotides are TGTGCCAGCACTAGGGGATTGGGCTATGGCTACACCTTC.

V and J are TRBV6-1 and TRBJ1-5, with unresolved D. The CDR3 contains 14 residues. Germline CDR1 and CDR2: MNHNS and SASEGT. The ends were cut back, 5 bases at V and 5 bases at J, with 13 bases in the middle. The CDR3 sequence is CASSRRRTYQPQHF. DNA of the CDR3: TGTGCCAGCAGTCGCCGCAGAACATATCAGCCCCAGCATTTT.